Below, 4 T cell receptor beta chains from the same sample are listed, as sequenced in a study of CD8+ T cells in alopecia areata. Stated treatment: oral pan-JAK inhibitor, 5-10 mg twice daily. TCR sequencing used cDNA made by reverse transcription of extracted RNA. The method was immunoSEQ multiplex PCR; TCRdb's version includes in-frame clones alone and lacks a portion of them. The sample records about 290,000 clones, roughly 60% being singletons. The material sequenced was CD4+ T cells sorted from blood, taken at week 24, from a patient treated with tofacitinib. The receptors were sampled from a human donor with alopecia areata.

This clone was found a few times. The rearrangement links TRBV30 to TRBJ2-2; D not resolved. The V end lost 4 bases, the J end lost 5 bases, and 8 bases lay between the germline ends. This CDR3 region has 12 residues. Germline loops: CDR1 GTSNPN, CDR2 SVGIG (reference sequence). The CDR3 DNA reads as TGTGCCTGGAAGTACGGTACCGGGGAGCTGTTTTTT. Protein: CAWKYGTGELFF.

This clone has a handful of counts. V and J are TRBV4-1 and TRBJ2-1; a weak D match, TRBD2 (5 bases). This CDR3 spans 13 amino acids. CDR1 is MGHRA and CDR2 is YSYEKL in the germline V gene. With 4 bases removed from V and 8 bases from J, the gap between germline ends came to 12 bases. The DNA for the CDR3 is TGCGCCAGCAGCCTCCGATTGCGGGATGAGCAGTTCTTC. Translating it yields CASSLRLRDEQFF.

For the CDR3, the DNA is TGCAGCGCTGACCTCCAGAAAGAGACCCAGTACTTC. It translates to CSADLQKETQYF. The rearrangement joins TRBV29-1 to TRBJ2-5; D remains unclear. This CDR3 region has 12 residues. Trimming removed 7 bases at V and 3 bases at J, with 12 bases between. Germline-derived CDR1 and CDR2 are SQVTM and ANQGSEA.

This clone has just a few counts. In DNA, the CDR3 is TGCGCCAGCAGCCAAGATCATCCTAAACTCCAAGAGACCCAGTACTTC. It codes for CASSQDHPKLQETQYF. The chain joins TRBV4-1 to TRBJ2-5; D not certain. V was shortened by 0 bases and J by 1 base, with 12 bases between the two germline ends. The germline CDR1 and CDR2 sequences are MGHRA and YSYEKL. This CDR3 spans 16 amino acids.